The next 7 T cell receptor beta chains were all read from a single sample in a study of blood T cell repertoires in COVID-19. TCRdb's table, derived via immunoSEQ multiplex PCR, lists solely in-frame clones and lacks some. The sample has 110,000 or so clones, roughly 85% seen once. Sequenced sample: peripheral blood. The receptors were sampled from a woman aged 55-70 years with COVID-19, enrolled during active disease.

The chain recombines TRBV7-9 with TRBJ2-3; perhaps TRBD2 as D (5 bases). Trimming cost V 2 bases and J 5 bases, with 8 bases left between them. The CDR3 has 13 amino acids. Germline CDR1 reads SEHNR; CDR2 reads FQNEAQ (reference sequence). CDR3 sequence reads: CASSLSGRDTQYF. DNA of the CDR3: TGTGCCAGCAGCTTAAGCGGAAGAGATACGCAGTATTTT.

This clone was picked up a small number of times. The V gene is TRBV27, the J gene TRBJ1-6; D call uncertain. This CDR3 contains 12 residues. V lost 5 bases and J 7 bases, leaving 6 bases between the germline ends. The germline V gene has CDR1 MNHEY and CDR2 SMNVEV (reference sequence). The CDR3 here is CASSVQNSPLHF. In DNA, the CDR3 is TGTGCCAGCAGTGTACAAAATTCACCCCTCCACTTT.

The genes are TRBV11-3 and TRBJ2-2; perhaps TRBD1 as D (6 bases). Between the trimmed V and J ends, which lost 5 bases and 1 base, there was a span of 14 bases. This CDR3 has 16 residues. CDR1 SGHNT and CDR2 YENEEA come from the germline V gene. The CDR3 reads CASSPGGTQNTGELFF. CDR3 coding DNA: TGTGCCAGCAGCCCAGGTGGGACACAGAACACCGGGGAGCTGTTTTTT.

The genes are TRBV7-9 and TRBJ2-1, with a tentative D call TRBD2 (5 bases). V gave up 5 bases and J gave up 5 bases, with 16 bases separating them. CDR1 is SEHNR, CDR2 FQNEAQ, per germline (reference sequence). There are 15 residues in the CDR3. CDR3 region: CASSRSRGEDNEQFF. The DNA for the CDR3 is TGTGCCAGCAGCCGGTCACGGGGTGAAGACAATGAGCAGTTCTTC.

This clone has a single count. This chain connects TRBV6-5 to TRBJ1-1; no reliable D call. This CDR3 contains 15 residues. V was shortened by 0 bases and J by 4 bases, with 12 bases between the two germline ends. The germline V gene has CDR1 MNHEY and CDR2 SVGAGI. The CDR3 region has the DNA TGTGCCAGCAGTTACTCGATCGGGGTGGGCACTGAAGCTTTCTTT. Its protein product is CASSYSIGVGTEAFF.

The chain carries TRBV27 and TRBJ1-2, with D perhaps TRBD1 (6 bases). V lost 4 bases to trimming and J lost 5 bases, with 20 bases between them. Germline V gives CDR1 MNHEY, CDR2 SMNVEV (reference sequence). The CDR3 covers 16 residues. The CDR3 sequence is CASSSDGTGLGYGYTF. The CDR3 nucleotides read TGTGCCAGCAGTTCGGACGGAACAGGGTTAGGGTATGGCTACACCTTC.

V usage is TRBV15 and J usage is TRBJ1-2, with no clear D. CDR3 length: 16 amino acids. The ends were cut back, 3 bases at V and 4 bases at J, with 18 bases in the middle. The germline V gene encodes CDR1 LNHNV and CDR2 YYDKDF (reference sequence). CDR3: CATSSSGRSIPYGYTF. CDR3 nucleotides: TGTGCCACCAGCAGTTCCGGCAGGTCCATCCCCTATGGCTACACCTTC.